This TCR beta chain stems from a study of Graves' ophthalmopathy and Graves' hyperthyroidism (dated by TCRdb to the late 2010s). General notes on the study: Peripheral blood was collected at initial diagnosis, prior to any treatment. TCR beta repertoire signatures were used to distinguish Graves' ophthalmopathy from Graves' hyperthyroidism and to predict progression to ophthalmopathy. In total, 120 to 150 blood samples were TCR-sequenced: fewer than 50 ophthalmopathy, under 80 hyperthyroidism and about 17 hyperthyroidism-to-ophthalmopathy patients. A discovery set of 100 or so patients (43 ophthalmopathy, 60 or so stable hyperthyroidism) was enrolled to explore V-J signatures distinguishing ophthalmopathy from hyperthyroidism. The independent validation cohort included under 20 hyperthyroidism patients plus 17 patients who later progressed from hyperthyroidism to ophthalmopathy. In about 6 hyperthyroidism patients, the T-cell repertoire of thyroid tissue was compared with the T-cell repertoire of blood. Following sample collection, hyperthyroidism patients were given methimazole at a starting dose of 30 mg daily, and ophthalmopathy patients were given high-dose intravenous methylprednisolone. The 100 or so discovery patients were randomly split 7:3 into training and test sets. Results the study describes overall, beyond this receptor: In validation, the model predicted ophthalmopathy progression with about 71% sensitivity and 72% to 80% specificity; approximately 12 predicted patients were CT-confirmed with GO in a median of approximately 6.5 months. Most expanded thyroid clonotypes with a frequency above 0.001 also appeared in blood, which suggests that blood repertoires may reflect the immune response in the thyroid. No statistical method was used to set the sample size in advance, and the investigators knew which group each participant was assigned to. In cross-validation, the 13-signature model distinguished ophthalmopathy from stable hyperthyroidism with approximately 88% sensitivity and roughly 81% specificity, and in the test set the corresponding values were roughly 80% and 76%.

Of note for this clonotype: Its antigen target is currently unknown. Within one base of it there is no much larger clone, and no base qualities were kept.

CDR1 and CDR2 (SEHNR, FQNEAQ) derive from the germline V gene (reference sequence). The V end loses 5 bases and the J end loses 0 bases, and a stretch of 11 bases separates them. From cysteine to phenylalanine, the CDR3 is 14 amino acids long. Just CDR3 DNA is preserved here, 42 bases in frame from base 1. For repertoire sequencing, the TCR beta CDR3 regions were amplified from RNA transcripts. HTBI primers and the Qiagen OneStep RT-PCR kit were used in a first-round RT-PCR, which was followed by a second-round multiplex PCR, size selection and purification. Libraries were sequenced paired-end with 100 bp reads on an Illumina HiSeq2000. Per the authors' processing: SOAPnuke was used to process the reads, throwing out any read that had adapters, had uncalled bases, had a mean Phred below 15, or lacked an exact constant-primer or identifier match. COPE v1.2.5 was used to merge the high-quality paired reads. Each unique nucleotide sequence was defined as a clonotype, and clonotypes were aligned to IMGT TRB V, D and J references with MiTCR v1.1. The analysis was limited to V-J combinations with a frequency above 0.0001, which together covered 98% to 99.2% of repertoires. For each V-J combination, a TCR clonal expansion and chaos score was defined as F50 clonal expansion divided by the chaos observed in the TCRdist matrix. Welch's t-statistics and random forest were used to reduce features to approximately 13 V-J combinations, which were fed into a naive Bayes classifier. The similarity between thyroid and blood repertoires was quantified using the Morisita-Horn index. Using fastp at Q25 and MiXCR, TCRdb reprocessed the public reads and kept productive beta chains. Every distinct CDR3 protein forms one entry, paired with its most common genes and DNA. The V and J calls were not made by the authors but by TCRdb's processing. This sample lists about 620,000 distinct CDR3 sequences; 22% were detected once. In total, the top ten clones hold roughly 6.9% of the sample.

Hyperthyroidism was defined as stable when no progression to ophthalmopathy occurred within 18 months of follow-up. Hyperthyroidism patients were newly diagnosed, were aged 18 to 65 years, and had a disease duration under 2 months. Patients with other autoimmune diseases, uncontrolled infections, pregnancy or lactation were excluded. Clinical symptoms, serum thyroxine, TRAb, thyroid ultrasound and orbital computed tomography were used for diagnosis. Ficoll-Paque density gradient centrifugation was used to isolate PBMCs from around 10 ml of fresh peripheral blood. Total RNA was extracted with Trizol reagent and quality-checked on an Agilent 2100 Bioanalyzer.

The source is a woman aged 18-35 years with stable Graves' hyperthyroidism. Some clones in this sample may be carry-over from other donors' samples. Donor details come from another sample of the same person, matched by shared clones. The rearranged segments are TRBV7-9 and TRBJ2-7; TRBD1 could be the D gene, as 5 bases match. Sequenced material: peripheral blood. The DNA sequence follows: TGTGCCAGCAGCACCTTCGACAGCTCCTACGAGCAGTACTTC. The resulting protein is CASSTFDSSYEQYF. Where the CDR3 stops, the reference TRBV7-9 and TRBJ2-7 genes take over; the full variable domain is DTGVSQNPRHKITKRGQNVTFRCDPISEHNRLYWYRQTLGQGPEFLTYFQNEAQLEKSRLLSDRFSAERPKGSFSTLEIQRTEQGDSAMYLCASSTFDSSYEQYFGPGTRLTVT.